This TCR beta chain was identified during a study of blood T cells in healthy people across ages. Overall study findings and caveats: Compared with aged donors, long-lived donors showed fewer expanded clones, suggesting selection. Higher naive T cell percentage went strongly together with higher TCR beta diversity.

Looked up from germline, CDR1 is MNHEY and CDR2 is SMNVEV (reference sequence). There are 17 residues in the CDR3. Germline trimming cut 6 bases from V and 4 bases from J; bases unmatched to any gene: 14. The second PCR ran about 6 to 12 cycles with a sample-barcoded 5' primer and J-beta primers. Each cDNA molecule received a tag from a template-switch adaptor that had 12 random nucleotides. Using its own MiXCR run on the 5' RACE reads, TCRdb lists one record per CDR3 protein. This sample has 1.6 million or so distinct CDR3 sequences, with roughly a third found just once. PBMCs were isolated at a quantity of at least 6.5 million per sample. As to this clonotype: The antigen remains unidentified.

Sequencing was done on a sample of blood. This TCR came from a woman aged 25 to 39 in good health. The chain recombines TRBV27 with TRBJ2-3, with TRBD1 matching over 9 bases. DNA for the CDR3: TGTGCCAGCAGCCCAAGGAACAGGGGGCGCTTCGCAGATACGCAGTATTTT. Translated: CASSPRNRGRFADTQYF.